One and the same sample provided the 22 T cell receptor beta chains below, sequenced in a study of blood T cell repertoires in COVID-19. Profiled with immunoSEQ multiplex PCR; TCRdb holds only in-frame clones, not every one. Here the sample spans tens of thousands of clones, 87% being singletons. Sample: peripheral blood. The receptors were gathered from a woman in her 50s with acute or convalescent COVID-19.

Details on this clone: At one of its ends the junction is not consistent with the germline gene, which may arise from a read error. The chain joins TRBV15 to TRBJ2-7, with 8 positions matching TRBD1. This CDR3 region has 14 residues. Germline V gene data show CDR1 as LNHNV and CDR2 as YYDKDF (reference sequence). For the CDR3, the DNA is TGTGCCACCAGCGGAGACAGGGGTGGATACGAGCAGTACTTC. It translates to CATSGDRGGYEQYF.

The rearrangement uses TRBV29-1 and TRBJ1-5, with 9 nucleotides matching TRBD1. Trimming cost V 7 bases and J 5 bases; bases outside gene matches: 3. Germline assignment: CDR1 SQVTM and CDR2 ANQGSEA. This CDR3 comprises 12 residues. The CDR3 loop is CSGRTGDQPQHF. In nucleotides, the CDR3 is TGCAGCGGTCGGACAGGGGATCAGCCCCAGCATTTT.

This chain connects TRBV2 to TRBJ2-5, with a weak D call TRBD1 (6 bases). The V and J ends lost 3 bases and 1 base respectively, with 12 bases between them. The CDR3 is 15 residues long. Germline-derived CDR1 and CDR2 are SNHLY and FYNNEI. The CDR3 here is CASSEDRHLQETQYF. CDR3 DNA: TGTGCCAGCAGTGAGGACAGACACCTCCAAGAGACCCAGTACTTC.

Concerning this clone: One end of the junction fails to match germline, which may point to a read error. The chain carries TRBV30 and TRBJ2-3, with 9 bases that match TRBD2. This CDR3 is 12 amino acids long. CDR1 and CDR2 (germline): GTSNPN, SVGIG (reference sequence). Here the CDR3 reads CAWSASSGRPHF. The CDR3, as DNA: TGTGCCTGGAGTGCGAGTAGCGGGAGACCGCATTTT.

The chain recombines TRBV6-1 with TRBJ2-3; D might be TRBD2 (5 bases). This CDR3 spans 15 amino acids. Trimming removed 1 base from V and 2 bases from J, with 10 bases in between. Germline V gene data show CDR1 as MNHNS and CDR2 as SASEGT. CDR3 DNA sequence: TGTGCCAGCAGTGAAGACGGGGTCGCCACAGATACGCAGTATTTT. Its translation: CASSEDGVATDTQYF.

The rearrangement joins TRBV7-2 to TRBJ2-5; no clear D. The CDR3 is made up of 13 amino acids. V was clipped by 5 bases and J by 0 bases, with 7 bases between them. The germline V gene has CDR1 SGHTA and CDR2 FQGNSA. The CDR3 DNA reads TGTGCCAGCAGCGTCACTCACCAAGAGACCCAGTACTTC. Translation gives CASSVTHQETQYF.

J is TRBJ1-1 and V is TRBV6-5; D is possibly TRBD1 (5 bases). This CDR3 has 13 residues. V was trimmed by 3 bases and J by 2 bases, leaving 7 bases between them. The V gene's germline CDR1 is MNHEY and CDR2 SVGAGI. CDR3 DNA sequence: TGTGCCAGCAGTTATGACAGTAACACTGAAGCTTTCTTT. It is translated as CASSYDSNTEAFF.

The V and J genes are TRBV12-3 or TRBV12-4 and TRBJ2-1; no clear D gene. V gave up 5 bases and J gave up 10 bases, with 15 bases separating them. The CDR3 loop spans 13 amino acids. The CDR3 region is CASSPPKVEEQFF. DNA for the CDR3: TGTGCCAGCAGTCCGCCCAAAGTAGAAGAGCAGTTCTTC.

V and J are TRBV18 and TRBJ2-3, with TRBD1 matching over 8 bases. CDR1 KGHSH and CDR2 LQKENI come from the germline V gene. V lost 3 bases, J lost 2 bases, and 4 bases stayed unmatched. CDR3 length: 15 residues. The CDR3 is CASSPGTGNTDTQYF. The CDR3 bases are TGTGCCAGCTCACCCGGGACAGGAAACACAGATACGCAGTATTTT.

The chain recombines TRBV18 with TRBJ2-1; D unresolved. Germline-derived CDR1 and CDR2 are KGHSH and LQKENI. The CDR3 loop spans 11 amino acids. V lost 5 bases to trimming and J lost 4 bases, with 3 bases between them. This CDR3 is CASSTYNEQFF. CDR3 DNA sequence: TGTGCCAGCTCAACTTACAATGAGCAGTTCTTC.

CDR3 sequence (DNA): TGCAGCGTTGAAGAGAACAGGCAAGAGACCCAGTACTTC. Amino acids: CSVEENRQETQYF. V gene TRBV29-1 combines with J gene TRBJ2-5, with a possible D match to TRBD1 (5 bases). Trimming pared 0 bases from V and 2 bases from J, leaving 7 bases between. CDR1 is SQVTM, CDR2 ANQGSEA, per germline. The CDR3 has 13 residues. Full variable domain (outside the CDR3, taken from reference TRBV29-1 and TRBJ2-5): SAVISQKPSRDICQRGTSLTIQCQVDSQVTMMFWYRQQPGQSLTLIATANQGSEATYESGFVIDKFPISRPNLTFSTLTVSNMSPEDSSIYLCSVEENRQETQYFGPGTRLLVL.

CDR3 nucleotides: TGTGCCAGCAGTCCCGGGACTAGCGGGCCTAACAATGAGCAGTTCTTC. As protein: CASSPGTSGPNNEQFF. The chain links TRBV2 to TRBJ2-1; 12 bases are a match to TRBD2. The length of the CDR3 is 16 residues. The J segment lost 5 bases and the V segment lost 5 bases, leaving 7 bases of the junction unmatched. The germline CDR1 and CDR2 sequences are SNHLY and FYNNEI.

The chain employs TRBV29-1 and TRBJ1-2; tentatively, D is TRBD1 (5 bases). Germline lookup yields CDR1 SQVTM and CDR2 ANQGSEA. Between the trimmed V and J ends, which lost 2 bases and 8 bases, there was a span of 15 bases. The CDR3 is 13 amino acids. CDR3 nucleotide sequence: TGCAGCGTTGAAAGGCAGGTTCCAGGGGGCTACACCTTC. It is translated as CSVERQVPGGYTF.

V gene TRBV7-8 combines with J gene TRBJ1-2; possible D gene TRBD1, 5 bases. Trimming stripped 4 bases from V and 4 bases from J, with 16 bases between. Germline V CDR1 and CDR2: SGHVS, FQNEAQ. The CDR3 loop spans 15 amino acids. The CDR3 sequence: CASSSPNQDIYGYTF. In DNA form, the CDR3 reads TGTGCCAGCAGCTCACCAAACCAGGACATCTATGGCTACACCTTC. The whole variable domain, filled in from reference TRBV7-8 and TRBJ1-2, reads GAGVSQSPRYKVAKRGQDVALRCDPISGHVSLFWYQQALGQGPEFLTYFQNEAQLDKSGLPSDRFFAERPEGSVSTLKIQRTQQEDSAVYLCASSSPNQDIYGYTFGSGTRLTVV.

The V and J genes are TRBV5-5 and TRBJ2-6; TRBD2 is a possible D gene (5 bases). The CDR3 totals 14 residues. Trimming pared 5 bases from V and 2 bases from J, leaving 8 bases between. Germline lookup yields CDR1 SGHKS and CDR2 YYEKEE (reference sequence). The DNA of the CDR3 is TGTGCCAGCAGACCCGGGGCTGGGGCCAACGTCCTGACTTTC. This codes for CASRPGAGANVLTF.

This chain connects TRBV28 to TRBJ1-2; TRBD1 matches 8 bases. This CDR3 is 12 amino acids long. Germline CDR1 is MDHEN and CDR2 is SYDVKM. V dropped 10 bases and J dropped 8; count of bases not matched to a gene: 9. In DNA, the CDR3 is TGTGCCACGAAACTCAGGGGGCAAGGCTACACCTTC. It specifies CATKLRGQGYTF.

The J gene is TRBJ2-3, the V gene TRBV11-2; 9 bases match TRBD2. The CDR3 consists of 15 residues. Germline CDR1 reads SGHAT; CDR2 reads FQNNGV. The J segment lost 4 bases and the V segment lost 0 bases, leaving 2 bases of the junction unmatched. CDR3 sequence: CASSLDAGGADTQYF. CDR3 sequence (DNA): TGTGCCAGCAGCTTAGATGCGGGAGGGGCAGATACGCAGTATTTT.

This rearrangement joins TRBV27 to TRBJ2-7, with TRBD2 identical over 10 bases. Germline loops: CDR1 MNHEY, CDR2 SMNVEV (reference sequence). This CDR3 has 17 residues. The trim removed 0 bases at V and 5 bases at J, leaving 10 bases unmatched. CDR3: CASSLSPGSGRADEQYF. CDR3 DNA sequence: TGTGCCAGCAGTTTATCCCCCGGCAGCGGGAGGGCCGACGAGCAGTACTTC.

The V call is TRBV5-1, the J call TRBJ1-1; D is undetermined. Looked up from germline, CDR1 is SGHRS and CDR2 is YFSETQ. V was clipped by 0 bases and J by 7 bases, with 10 bases between them. The CDR3 has 13 amino acids. CDR3 in DNA: TGCGCCAGCAGCTTGGTCGGCCGGGGTGAAGCTTTCTTT. Translating it yields CASSLVGRGEAFF.

The chain is built from TRBV18 and TRBJ1-5; no firm D call. Looked up from germline, CDR1 is KGHSH and CDR2 is LQKENI. This CDR3 has 13 amino acids. V gave up 7 bases and J gave up 3 bases, with 10 bases separating them. The CDR3 protein is CASCVGYNQPQHF. The CDR3 DNA reads TGTGCCAGCTGTGTGGGCTACAATCAGCCCCAGCATTTT.

The rearrangement uses TRBV27 and TRBJ1-6; tentative D call: TRBD1 (5 bases). Trimming removed 2 bases from V and 9 bases from J, with 8 bases in between. CDR3 length equals 13 residues. The V gene's germline CDR1 is MNHEY and CDR2 SMNVEV (reference sequence). CDR3 bases: TGTGCCAGCAGTTTAACAGGAATTTCACCCCTCCACTTT. Encoded protein: CASSLTGISPLHF.

This clone has only a few counts. The chain is built from TRBV18 and TRBJ1-5, with a tentative D call TRBD1 (6 bases). With 6 bases removed from V and 1 base from J, the gap between germline ends came to 13 bases. This CDR3 has 15 residues. From germline, CDR1 is KGHSH and CDR2 LQKENI. The CDR3 spells CASSYRAKSNQPQHF. The CDR3 nucleotides read TGTGCCAGCTCGTACAGGGCGAAGAGCAATCAGCCCCAGCATTTT.